The clone carrying this T cell receptor (beta chain) was detected once. This entry belongs to a study of blood T cell repertoires in COVID-19. About the study: Samples came from the United States, Italy and Spain, spanning acute and convalescent COVID-19.

This CDR3 is 15 amino acids long. Germline CDR1 reads SEHNR; CDR2 reads FQNEAQ (reference sequence). Trimming removed 5 bases from V and 0 bases from J; junction bases left unmatched: 4. As originally analysed: Estimation of nucleated cell counts was performed using reference gene primer amplification. Sequencing was performed with immunoSEQ multiplex PCR; in TCRdb, only in-frame clones are kept and a portion is missing. Clone size and the V and J calls come from that table; the DNA yielded D and trimming. The table has about 310,000 clones, approximately 91% seen once. The J gene is TRBJ1-5, the V gene TRBV7-9, with 7 bases that match TRBD1. The sequencing sample was made of PBMCs or T cells enriched from blood (not recorded which). This clonotype was obtained from a woman aged 40 to 50 who had recovered from COVID-19. The CDR3: CASSGDSYSNQPQHF. The DNA of the CDR3 is TGTGCCAGCAGCGGGGACAGCTATAGCAATCAGCCCCAGCATTTT.